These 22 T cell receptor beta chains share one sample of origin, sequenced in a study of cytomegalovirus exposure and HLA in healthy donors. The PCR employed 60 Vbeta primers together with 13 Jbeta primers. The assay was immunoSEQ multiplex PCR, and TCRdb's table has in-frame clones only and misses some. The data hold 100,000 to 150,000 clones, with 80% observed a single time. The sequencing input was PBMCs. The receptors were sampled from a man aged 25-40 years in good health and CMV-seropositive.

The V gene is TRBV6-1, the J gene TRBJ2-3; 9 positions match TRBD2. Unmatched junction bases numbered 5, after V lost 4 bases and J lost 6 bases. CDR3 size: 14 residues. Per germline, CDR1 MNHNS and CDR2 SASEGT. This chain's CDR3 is CASSALAGRDTQYF. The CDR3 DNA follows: TGTGCCAGCAGTGCTCTAGCGGGGAGGGATACGCAGTATTTT.

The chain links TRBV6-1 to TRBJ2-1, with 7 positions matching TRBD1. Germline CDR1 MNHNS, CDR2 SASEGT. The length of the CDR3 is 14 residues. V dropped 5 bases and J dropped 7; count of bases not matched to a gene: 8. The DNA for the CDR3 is TGTGCCAGCAGTTATGAGGGGGCATGGAATGAGCAGTTCTTC. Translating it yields CASSYEGAWNEQFF.

The CDR3 loop is CTSSQGGQGCSYNSPLHF. CDR3 DNA sequence: TGCACCAGCAGCCAAGGAGGACAGGGGTGCTCCTATAATTCACCCCTCCACTTT. This sequence joins TRBV1 and TRBJ1-6; the table names TRBD1, a call not compared with the DNA. TRBV1 counts as a pseudogene. CDR3 length: 18 residues.

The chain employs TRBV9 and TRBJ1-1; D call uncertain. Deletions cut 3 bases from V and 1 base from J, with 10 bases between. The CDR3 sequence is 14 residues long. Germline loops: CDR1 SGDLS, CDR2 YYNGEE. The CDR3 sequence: CASSALSGNTEAFF. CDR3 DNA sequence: TGTGCCAGCAGCGCCCTGTCGGGGAACACTGAAGCTTTCTTT. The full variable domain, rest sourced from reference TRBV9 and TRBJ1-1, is DSGVTQTPKHLITATGQRVTLRCSPRSGDLSVYWYQQSLDQGLQFLIQYYNGEERAKGNILERFSAQQFPDLHSELNLSSLELGDSALYFCASSALSGNTEAFFGQGTRLTVV.

CDR3 coding DNA: TGCGCCAGCAGCAGGGACAGACTATGGGATGAGCAGTTCTTC. Protein sequence: CASSRDRLWDEQFF. This chain uses TRBV5-1 with TRBJ2-1; TRBD1 aligns across 7 bases. CDR1 SGHRS and CDR2 YFSETQ come from the germline V gene. V lost 4 bases and J lost 8; bases outside the gene matches: 9. This CDR3 contains 14 residues. Full variable domain (outside the CDR3, taken from reference TRBV5-1 and TRBJ2-1): KAGVTQTPRYLIKTRGQQVTLSCSPISGHRSVSWYQQTPGQGLQFLFEYFSETQRNKGNFPGRFSGRQFSNSRSEMNVSTLELGDSALYLCASSRDRLWDEQFFGPGTRLTVL.

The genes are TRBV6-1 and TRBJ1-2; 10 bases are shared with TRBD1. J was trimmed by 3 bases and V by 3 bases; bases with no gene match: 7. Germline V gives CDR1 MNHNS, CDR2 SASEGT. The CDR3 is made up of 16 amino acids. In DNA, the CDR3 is TGTGCCAGCAGTGACCGGGACAGGGGATGGGACTATGGCTACACCTTC. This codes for CASSDRDRGWDYGYTF.

This CDR3 reads CSVVRQADTQYF. The CDR3 bases are TGCAGCGTTGTTCGTCAGGCAGATACGCAGTATTTT. The chain recombines TRBV29-1 with TRBJ2-3; no reliable D call. Germline-derived CDR1 and CDR2 are SQVTM and ANQGSEA. V was cut by 4 bases and J by 4 bases, with 9 bases left in between. The CDR3 consists of 12 residues.

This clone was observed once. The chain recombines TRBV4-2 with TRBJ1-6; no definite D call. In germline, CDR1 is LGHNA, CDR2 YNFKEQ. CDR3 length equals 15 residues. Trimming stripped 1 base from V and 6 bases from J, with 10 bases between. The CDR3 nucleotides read TGTGCCAGCAGCCAAGTTGCGGGAATTAATTCACCCCTCCACTTT. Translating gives CASSQVAGINSPLHF.

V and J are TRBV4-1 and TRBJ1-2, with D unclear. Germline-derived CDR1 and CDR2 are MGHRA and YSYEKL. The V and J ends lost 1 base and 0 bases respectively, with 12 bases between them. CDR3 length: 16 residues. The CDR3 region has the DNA TGCGCCAGCAGCCAAGTGGGAGGGATAACTAACTATGGCTACACCTTC. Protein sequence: CASSQVGGITNYGYTF.

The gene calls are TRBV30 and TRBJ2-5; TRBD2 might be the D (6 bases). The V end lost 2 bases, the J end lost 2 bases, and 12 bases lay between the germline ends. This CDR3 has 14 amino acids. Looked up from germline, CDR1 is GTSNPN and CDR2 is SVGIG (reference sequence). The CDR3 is CAWSREVRQETQYF. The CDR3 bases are TGTGCCTGGAGTAGGGAGGTTCGACAAGAGACCCAGTACTTC.

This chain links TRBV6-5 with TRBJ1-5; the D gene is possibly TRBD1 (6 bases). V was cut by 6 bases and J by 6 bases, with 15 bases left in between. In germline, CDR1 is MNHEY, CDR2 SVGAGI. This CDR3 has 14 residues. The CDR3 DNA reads TGTGCCAGCAGGCCCGCGGGGGCGGGTCAGCCCCAGCATTTT. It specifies CASRPAGAGQPQHF.

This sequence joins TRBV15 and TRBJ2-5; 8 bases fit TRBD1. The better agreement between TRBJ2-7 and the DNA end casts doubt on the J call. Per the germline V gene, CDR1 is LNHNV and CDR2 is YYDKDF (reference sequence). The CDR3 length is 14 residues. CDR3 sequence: CATSSRDRTYEQYF. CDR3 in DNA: TGTGCCACCAGCAGCCGGGACAGGACCTACGAGCAGTACTTC.

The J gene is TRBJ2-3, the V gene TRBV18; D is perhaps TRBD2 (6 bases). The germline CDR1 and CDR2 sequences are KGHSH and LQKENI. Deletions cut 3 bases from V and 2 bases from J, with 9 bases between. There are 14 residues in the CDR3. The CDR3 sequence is CASSPARDTDTQYF. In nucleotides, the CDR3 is TGTGCCAGCTCACCGGCGCGGGACACAGATACGCAGTATTTT.

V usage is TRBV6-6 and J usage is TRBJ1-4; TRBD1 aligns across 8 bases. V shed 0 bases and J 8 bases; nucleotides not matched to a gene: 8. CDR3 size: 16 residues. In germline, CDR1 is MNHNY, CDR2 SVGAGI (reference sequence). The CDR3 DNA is TGTGCCAGCAGTTACTCGATGTCAGGGGGCAAGGAAAAACTGTTTTTT. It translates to CASSYSMSGGKEKLFF.

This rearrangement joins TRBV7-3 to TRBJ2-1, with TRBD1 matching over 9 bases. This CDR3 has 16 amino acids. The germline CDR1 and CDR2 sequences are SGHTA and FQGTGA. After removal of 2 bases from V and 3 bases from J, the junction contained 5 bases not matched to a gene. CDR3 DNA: TGTGCCAGCAGCTTACGGGGACAGGGTGACTACAATGAGCAGTTCTTC. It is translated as CASSLRGQGDYNEQFF.

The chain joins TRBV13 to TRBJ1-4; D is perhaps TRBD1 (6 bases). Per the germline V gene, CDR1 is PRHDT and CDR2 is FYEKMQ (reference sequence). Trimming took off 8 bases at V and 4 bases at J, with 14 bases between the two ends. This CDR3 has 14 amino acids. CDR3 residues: CASSWGGGNEKLFF. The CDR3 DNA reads TGTGCCAGCTCCTGGGGAGGGGGTAATGAAAAACTGTTTTTT.

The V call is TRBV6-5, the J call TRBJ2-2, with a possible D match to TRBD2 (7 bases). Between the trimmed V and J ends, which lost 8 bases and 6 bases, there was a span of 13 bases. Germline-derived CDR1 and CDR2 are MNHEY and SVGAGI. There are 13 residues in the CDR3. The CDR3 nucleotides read TGTGCCAGCGCCCAAGGGGGGGCCGGGGAGCTGTTTTTT. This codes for CASAQGGAGELFF.

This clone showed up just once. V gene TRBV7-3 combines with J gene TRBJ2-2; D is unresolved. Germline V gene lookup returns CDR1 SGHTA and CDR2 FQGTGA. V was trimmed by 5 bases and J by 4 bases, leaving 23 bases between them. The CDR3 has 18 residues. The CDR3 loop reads CASSTHSPLLGSTGELFF. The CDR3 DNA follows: TGTGCCAGCAGCACCCATAGCCCGCTTCTCGGCTCCACCGGGGAGCTGTTTTTT.

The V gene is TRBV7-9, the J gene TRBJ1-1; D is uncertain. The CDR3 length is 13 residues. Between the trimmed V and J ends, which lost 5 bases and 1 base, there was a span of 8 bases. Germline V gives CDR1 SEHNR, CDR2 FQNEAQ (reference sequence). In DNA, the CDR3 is TGTGCCAGCAGCGCCCCCGGGAACACTGAAGCTTTCTTT. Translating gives CASSAPGNTEAFF.

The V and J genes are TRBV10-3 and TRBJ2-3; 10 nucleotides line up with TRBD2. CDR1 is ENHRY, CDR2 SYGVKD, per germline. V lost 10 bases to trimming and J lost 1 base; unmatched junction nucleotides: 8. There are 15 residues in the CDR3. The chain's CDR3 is CANSVAGGRTDTQYF. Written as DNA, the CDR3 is TGTGCCAACTCAGTAGCGGGGGGTCGCACAGATACGCAGTATTTT.

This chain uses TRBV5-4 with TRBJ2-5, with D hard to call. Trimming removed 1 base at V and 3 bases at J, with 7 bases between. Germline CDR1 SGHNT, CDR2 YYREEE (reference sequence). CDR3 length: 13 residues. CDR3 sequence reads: CASSLISEETQYF. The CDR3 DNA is TGTGCCAGCAGCTTGATTTCCGAAGAGACCCAGTACTTC.

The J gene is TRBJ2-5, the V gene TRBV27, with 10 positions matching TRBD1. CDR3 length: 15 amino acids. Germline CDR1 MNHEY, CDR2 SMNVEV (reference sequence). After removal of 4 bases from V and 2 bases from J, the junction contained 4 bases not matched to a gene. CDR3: CASSSPDRGQETQYF. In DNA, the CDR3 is TGTGCCAGCAGTTCCCCGGACAGGGGGCAAGAGACCCAGTACTTC.